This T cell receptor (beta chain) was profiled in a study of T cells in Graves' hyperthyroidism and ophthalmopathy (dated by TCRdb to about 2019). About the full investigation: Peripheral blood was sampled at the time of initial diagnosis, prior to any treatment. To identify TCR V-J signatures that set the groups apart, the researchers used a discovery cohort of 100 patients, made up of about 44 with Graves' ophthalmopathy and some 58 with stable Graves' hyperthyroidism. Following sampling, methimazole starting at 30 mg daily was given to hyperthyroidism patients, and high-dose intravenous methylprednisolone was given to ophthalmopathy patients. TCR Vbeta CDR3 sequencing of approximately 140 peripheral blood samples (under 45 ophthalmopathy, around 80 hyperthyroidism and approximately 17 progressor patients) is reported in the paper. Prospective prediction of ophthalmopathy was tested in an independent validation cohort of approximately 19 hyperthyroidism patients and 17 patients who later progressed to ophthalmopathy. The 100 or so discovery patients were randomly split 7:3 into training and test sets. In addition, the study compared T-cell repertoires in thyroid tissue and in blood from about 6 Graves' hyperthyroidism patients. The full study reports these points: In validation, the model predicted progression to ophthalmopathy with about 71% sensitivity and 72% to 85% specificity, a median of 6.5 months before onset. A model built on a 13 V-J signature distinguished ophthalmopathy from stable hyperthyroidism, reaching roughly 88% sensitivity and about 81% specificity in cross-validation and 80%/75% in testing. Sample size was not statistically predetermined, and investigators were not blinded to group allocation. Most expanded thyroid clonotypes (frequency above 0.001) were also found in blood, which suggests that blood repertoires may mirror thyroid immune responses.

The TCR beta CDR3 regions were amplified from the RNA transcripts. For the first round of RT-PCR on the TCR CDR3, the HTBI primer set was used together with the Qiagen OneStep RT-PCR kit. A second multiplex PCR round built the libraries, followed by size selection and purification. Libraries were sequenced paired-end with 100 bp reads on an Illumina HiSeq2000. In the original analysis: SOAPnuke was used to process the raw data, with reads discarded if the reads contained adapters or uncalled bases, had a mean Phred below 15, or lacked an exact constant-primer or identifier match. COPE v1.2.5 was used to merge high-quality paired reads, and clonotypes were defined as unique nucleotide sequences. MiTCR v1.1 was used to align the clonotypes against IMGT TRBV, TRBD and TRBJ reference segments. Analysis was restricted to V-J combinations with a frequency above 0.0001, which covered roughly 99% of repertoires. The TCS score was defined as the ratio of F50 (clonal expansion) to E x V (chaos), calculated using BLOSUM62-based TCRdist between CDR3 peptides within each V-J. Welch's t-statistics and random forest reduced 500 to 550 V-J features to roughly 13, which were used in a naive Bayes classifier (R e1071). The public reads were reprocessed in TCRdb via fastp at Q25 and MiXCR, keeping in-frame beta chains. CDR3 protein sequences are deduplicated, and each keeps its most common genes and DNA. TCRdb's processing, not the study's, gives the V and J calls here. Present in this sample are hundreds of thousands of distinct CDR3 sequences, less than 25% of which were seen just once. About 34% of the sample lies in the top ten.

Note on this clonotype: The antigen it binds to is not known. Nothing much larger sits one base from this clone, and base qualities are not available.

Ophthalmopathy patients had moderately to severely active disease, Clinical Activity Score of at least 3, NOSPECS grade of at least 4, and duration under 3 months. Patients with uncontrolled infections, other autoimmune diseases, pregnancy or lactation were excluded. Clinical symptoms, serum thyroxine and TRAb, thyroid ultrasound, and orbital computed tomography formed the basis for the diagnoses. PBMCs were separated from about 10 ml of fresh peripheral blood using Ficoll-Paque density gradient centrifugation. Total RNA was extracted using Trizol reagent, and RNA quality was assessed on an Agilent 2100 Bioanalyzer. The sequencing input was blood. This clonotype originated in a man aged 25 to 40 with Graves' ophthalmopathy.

The DNA sequence is TGTGCCAGCAGTTATTTATACAATGAGCAGTTCTTC. This yields the protein CASSYLYNEQFF. This receptor chain uses TRBV11-2 and TRBJ2-1; no D segment can be confidently identified. Trimming removed 6 bases from V and 4 bases from J, leaving 7 bases between the germline ends. The CDR3 has 12 amino acids, counting the end cysteine and phenylalanine. The read is trimmed to its CDR3 DNA, 36 bases read in frame from base 1. CDR1 and CDR2 are drawn from the germline V gene: SGHAT, FQNNGV. With all but the CDR3 taken from the reference TRBV11-2 and TRBJ2-1 genes, the full variable domain is: EAGVAQSPRYKIIEKRQSVAFWCNPISGHATLYWYQQILGQGPKLLIQFQNNGVVDDSQLPKDRFSAERLKGVDSTLKIQPAKLEDSAVYLCASSYLYNEQFFGPGTRLTVL.